The clone carrying this T cell receptor beta chain was recorded once. Trimming removed 3 bases from V and 6 bases from J, with 11 bases in between. CDR1 and CDR2 (germline): LNHDA, SQIVND (reference sequence). The CDR3 totals 13 residues. The authors' processing: It was from reference gene primer amplification that nucleated cell counts were estimated. Method: immunoSEQ multiplex PCR; TCRdb's copy keeps in-frame clones and lacks some. That table gives V, J and clone size, and the DNA gave D and trimming. This sample carries under 150,000 clones, 80% to 85% of them seen once, and the ten largest clones take roughly two fifths. The sample is drawn from a study of blood T cell repertoires in COVID-19. The overall study: Sites in the United States, Italy and Spain provided acute and convalescent COVID-19 samples.

The rearrangement joins TRBV19 to TRBJ1-2, with a possible D match to TRBD1 (6 bases). The clonotype comes from a human donor in a cohort sampled during active COVID-19. Sequenced sample: peripheral blood. The CDR3 bases are TGTGCCAGTAGTATGGGCCCAGGGGATGGCTACACCTTC. It specifies CASSMGPGDGYTF.